The 21 T cell receptor beta chains presented below share a single source sample, sequenced in a study of early stage breast cancer tumors. Assay used: immunoSEQ multiplex PCR; TCRdb lists only in-frame clones, some missing. The sample has tens of thousands of clones; 65% to 80% are singletons. The sample consisted of blood. These receptors were obtained from a person in their sixties or seventies with breast cancer.

This clone was observed once. This chain connects TRBV2 to TRBJ2-7, with 7 positions matching TRBD2. CDR3 length: 14 amino acids. The V and J ends lost 7 bases and 0 bases, in that order; junction bases with no gene match: 6. The germline gives CDR1 SNHLY, CDR2 FYNNEI. CDR3 amino acids: CASTEAGFSYEQYF. CDR3 sequence (DNA): TGTGCCAGCACCGAAGCGGGGTTCTCCTACGAGCAGTACTTC.

This chain connects TRBV19 to TRBJ1-2; no firm D call. Germline V gives CDR1 LNHDA, CDR2 SQIVND (reference sequence). This CDR3 contains 13 residues. With 6 bases removed from V and 4 bases from J, the gap between germline ends came to 12 bases. DNA of the CDR3: TGTGCCAGTAGAAGAGAGGACGTCTATGGCTACACCTTC. Residues: CASRREDVYGYTF.

This chain connects TRBV7-2 to TRBJ1-2; D possibly corresponds to TRBD1 (6 bases). The CDR3 has 14 residues. Germline V lookup: CDR1 SGHTA, CDR2 FQGNSA. Trimming removed 5 bases from V and 6 bases from J, with 16 bases in between. CDR3 protein: CASSQQGKVDGYTF. The CDR3 DNA reads as TGTGCCAGCAGCCAACAGGGTAAGGTGGATGGCTACACCTTC.

This clone was counted a few times. The junction does not match germline at one end; this may be a read error. V gene TRBV15 combines with J gene TRBJ1-3, with 10 bases aligning to TRBD1. Per the germline V gene, CDR1 is LNHNV and CDR2 is YYDKDF (reference sequence). This CDR3 contains 15 residues. CDR3 amino acids: CATSGDRGLGNTIYF. The DNA of the CDR3 is TGTGCCACCAGCGGAGACAGGGGGCTCGGAAACACCATATATTTT. Supplemented by reference TRBV15 and TRBJ1-3, the full variable domain reads DAMVIQNPRYQVTQFGKPVTLSCSQTLNHNVMYWYQQKSSQAPKLLFHYYDKDFNNEADTPDNFQSRRPNTSFCFLDIRSPGLGDTAMYLCATSGDRGLGNTIYFGEGSWLTVV.

The rearrangement joins TRBV7-9 to TRBJ1-5; the D is unclear. The CDR3 loop spans 13 amino acids. Trimming cost V 3 bases and J 5 bases, with 8 bases left between them. The germline CDR1 and CDR2 sequences are SEHNR and FQNEAQ (reference sequence). The DNA of the CDR3 is TGTGCCAGCAGCTTCTCAGGTGATCAGCCCCAGCATTTT. The encoded protein is CASSFSGDQPQHF.

This clone was observed a handful of times. The chain recombines TRBV4-2 with TRBJ1-5, with no clear D. CDR3 size: 13 residues. Per the germline V gene, CDR1 is LGHNA and CDR2 is YNFKEQ. The V end was cut by 0 bases, the J end by 4 bases, with 4 bases between. CDR3 bases: TGTGCCAGCAGCCAAGAGAGGAATCAGCCCCAGCATTTT. Protein product: CASSQERNQPQHF.

This CDR3 reads CASERKIRISSYNEQFF. Here the CDR3 DNA reads TGTGCCAGCGAGCGGAAGATTAGAATTAGCTCCTACAATGAGCAGTTCTTC. The chain recombines TRBV28 with TRBJ2-1, with D tentatively TRBD2 (5 bases). The V end lost 8 bases, the J end lost 0 bases, and 20 bases lay between the germline ends. CDR1 and CDR2 (germline): MDHEN, SYDVKM. The CDR3 length is 17 residues.

J is TRBJ2-3 and V is TRBV18; D gene ambiguous. The CDR3 consists of 14 residues. Per the germline V gene, CDR1 is KGHSH and CDR2 is LQKENI. V was pared by 6 bases and J by 2 bases, with 12 bases between. The CDR3 protein is CASSKTPNTDTQYF. The CDR3 nucleotides are TGTGCCAGCTCCAAGACCCCTAACACAGATACGCAGTATTTT.

The chain recombines TRBV30 with TRBJ1-4; 7 bases map to TRBD1. After removal of 1 base from V and 5 bases from J, the junction contained 4 bases not matched to a gene. Germline values: CDR1 GTSNPN, CDR2 SVGIG (reference sequence). This CDR3 has 14 residues. CDR3 in DNA: TGTGCCTGGAGTGGGGACAGTCAAAATGAAAAACTGTTTTTT. The encoded protein is CAWSGDSQNEKLFF.

The chain carries TRBV4-2 and TRBJ1-2; weak D call: TRBD1 (5 bases). Deletions cut 4 bases from V and 4 bases from J, with 7 bases between. The CDR3 runs 12 residues. Germline V lookup: CDR1 LGHNA, CDR2 YNFKEQ. Written as DNA, the CDR3 is TGTGCCAGCAGCCCTGGGACCTATGGCTACACCTTC. It is translated as CASSPGTYGYTF.

The chain uses TRBV29-1 and TRBJ2-1; D unclear. CDR3 length: 16 amino acids. The ends were cut back, 4 bases at V and 0 bases at J, with 16 bases in the middle. CDR1 and CDR2 (germline): SQVTM, ANQGSEA. The CDR3 DNA reads as TGCAGCGTTGGTCTGATGAATCCGAGCTCCTACAATGAGCAGTTCTTC. Protein: CSVGLMNPSSYNEQFF.

The V and J genes are TRBV5-1 and TRBJ2-7; D is tentatively TRBD1 or TRBD2 (5 bases each). Trimming removed 0 bases from V and 2 bases from J, with 15 bases in between. CDR1 and CDR2 (germline): SGHRS, YFSETQ. The CDR3 consists of 16 residues. The CDR3 DNA reads TGCGCCAGCAGCTTGGCCCCTGGGGGAGATCCCTACGAGCAGTACTTC. Amino acid sequence: CASSLAPGGDPYEQYF.

This sequence joins TRBV6-5 and TRBJ2-1; D is ambiguous. Germline assignment: CDR1 MNHEY and CDR2 SVGAGI. The length of the CDR3 is 15 residues. V was shortened by 2 bases and J by 3 bases, with 11 bases between the two germline ends. CDR3 DNA: TGTGCCAGCAGTTACCCGGACGGAATCTACAATGAGCAGTTCTTC. It translates to CASSYPDGIYNEQFF.

This rearrangement joins TRBV18 to TRBJ2-7; 10 bases are a match to TRBD1. The CDR3 is 15 residues long. The germline V gene has CDR1 KGHSH and CDR2 LQKENI. V trimming: 3 bases; J trimming: 2 bases; junction bases outside the gene matches: 4. CDR3 coding DNA: TGTGCCAGCTCACCCTTGACAGGGGGCCCCTACGAGCAGTACTTC. Translation: CASSPLTGGPYEQYF.

This rearrangement joins TRBV4-2 to TRBJ2-2; TRBD2 agrees at 13 bases. CDR1 is LGHNA and CDR2 is YNFKEQ in the germline V gene. The CDR3 length is 21 residues. J was trimmed by 4 bases and V by 3 bases; bases with no gene match: 17. The CDR3 DNA is TGTGCCAGCAGCCACCCGTCCTGGCCCGGGACTAGCGGGGCCCGCACCGGGGAGCTGTTTTTT. This sequence encodes CASSHPSWPGTSGARTGELFF.

The chain is built from TRBV28 and TRBJ1-4; D remains ambiguous. CDR3 size: 12 residues. CDR1 MDHEN and CDR2 SYDVKM come from the germline V gene. With 7 bases removed from V and 0 bases from J, the gap between germline ends came to 3 bases. The CDR3 region is CASKPTNEKLFF. CDR3 nucleotides: TGTGCCAGCAAGCCAACTAATGAAAAACTGTTTTTT.

V usage is TRBV19 and J usage is TRBJ2-3, with a tentative D call TRBD1 (6 bases). The germline V gene encodes CDR1 LNHDA and CDR2 SQIVND (reference sequence). There are 16 residues in the CDR3. The V gene lost 5 bases and the J gene lost 1 base, with 16 bases spanning the gap. CDR3 residues: CASSPNTGQGTDTQYF. The DNA of the CDR3 is TGTGCCAGTAGTCCTAACACAGGGCAGGGCACAGATACGCAGTATTTT.

In this sample, this clone turned up once. The chain uses TRBV19 and TRBJ1-2; D possibly corresponds to TRBD1 (5 bases). From germline, CDR1 is LNHDA and CDR2 SQIVND (reference sequence). The V and J ends lost 4 bases and 9 bases respectively, with 18 bases between them. The CDR3 contains 14 residues. Written as DNA, the CDR3 is TGTGCCAGTAGTAGGTCCCAGGGCCTCGGAAGCTACACCTTC. It yields the protein CASSRSQGLGSYTF.

The V and J genes are TRBV7-2 and TRBJ2-3; D perhaps matches TRBD2 (5 bases). The CDR3 has 17 residues. Germline CDR1 is SGHTA and CDR2 is FQGNSA. Trimming left V 5 bases short and J 4 bases short, with 22 bases between. In DNA, the CDR3 is TGTGCCAGCAGCCTAGAGATTCCGGGGTCGAGGGCAGATACGCAGTATTTT. It codes for CASSLEIPGSRADTQYF.

This clone was seen only once. The chain uses TRBV28 and TRBJ1-2; no definite D call. The CDR3 covers 12 residues. Germline CDR1 reads MDHEN; CDR2 reads SYDVKM. Between the trimmed V and J ends, which lost 2 bases and 8 bases, there was a span of 9 bases. The CDR3 reads CASSLRGLGYTF. In DNA form, the CDR3 reads TGTGCCAGCAGTTTACGGGGTTTGGGCTACACCTTC.

The chain recombines TRBV14 with TRBJ2-2; the D gene is possibly TRBD2 (5 bases). V was cut by 2 bases and J by 5 bases, with 15 bases left in between. Germline V gene data show CDR1 as SGHDN and CDR2 as FVKESK. The CDR3 consists of 16 residues. The DNA for the CDR3 is TGTGCCAGCAGCCAATACGGGGTATTCGGTACCGGGGAGCTGTTTTTT. This codes for CASSQYGVFGTGELFF. Using reference TRBV14 and TRBJ2-2 for the parts outside the CDR3, the full variable domain is EAGVTQFPSHSVIEKGQTVTLRCDPISGHDNLYWYRRVMGKEIKFLLHFVKESKQDESGMPNNRFLAERTGGTYSTLKVQPAELEDSGVYFCASSQYGVFGTGELFFGEGSRLTVL.